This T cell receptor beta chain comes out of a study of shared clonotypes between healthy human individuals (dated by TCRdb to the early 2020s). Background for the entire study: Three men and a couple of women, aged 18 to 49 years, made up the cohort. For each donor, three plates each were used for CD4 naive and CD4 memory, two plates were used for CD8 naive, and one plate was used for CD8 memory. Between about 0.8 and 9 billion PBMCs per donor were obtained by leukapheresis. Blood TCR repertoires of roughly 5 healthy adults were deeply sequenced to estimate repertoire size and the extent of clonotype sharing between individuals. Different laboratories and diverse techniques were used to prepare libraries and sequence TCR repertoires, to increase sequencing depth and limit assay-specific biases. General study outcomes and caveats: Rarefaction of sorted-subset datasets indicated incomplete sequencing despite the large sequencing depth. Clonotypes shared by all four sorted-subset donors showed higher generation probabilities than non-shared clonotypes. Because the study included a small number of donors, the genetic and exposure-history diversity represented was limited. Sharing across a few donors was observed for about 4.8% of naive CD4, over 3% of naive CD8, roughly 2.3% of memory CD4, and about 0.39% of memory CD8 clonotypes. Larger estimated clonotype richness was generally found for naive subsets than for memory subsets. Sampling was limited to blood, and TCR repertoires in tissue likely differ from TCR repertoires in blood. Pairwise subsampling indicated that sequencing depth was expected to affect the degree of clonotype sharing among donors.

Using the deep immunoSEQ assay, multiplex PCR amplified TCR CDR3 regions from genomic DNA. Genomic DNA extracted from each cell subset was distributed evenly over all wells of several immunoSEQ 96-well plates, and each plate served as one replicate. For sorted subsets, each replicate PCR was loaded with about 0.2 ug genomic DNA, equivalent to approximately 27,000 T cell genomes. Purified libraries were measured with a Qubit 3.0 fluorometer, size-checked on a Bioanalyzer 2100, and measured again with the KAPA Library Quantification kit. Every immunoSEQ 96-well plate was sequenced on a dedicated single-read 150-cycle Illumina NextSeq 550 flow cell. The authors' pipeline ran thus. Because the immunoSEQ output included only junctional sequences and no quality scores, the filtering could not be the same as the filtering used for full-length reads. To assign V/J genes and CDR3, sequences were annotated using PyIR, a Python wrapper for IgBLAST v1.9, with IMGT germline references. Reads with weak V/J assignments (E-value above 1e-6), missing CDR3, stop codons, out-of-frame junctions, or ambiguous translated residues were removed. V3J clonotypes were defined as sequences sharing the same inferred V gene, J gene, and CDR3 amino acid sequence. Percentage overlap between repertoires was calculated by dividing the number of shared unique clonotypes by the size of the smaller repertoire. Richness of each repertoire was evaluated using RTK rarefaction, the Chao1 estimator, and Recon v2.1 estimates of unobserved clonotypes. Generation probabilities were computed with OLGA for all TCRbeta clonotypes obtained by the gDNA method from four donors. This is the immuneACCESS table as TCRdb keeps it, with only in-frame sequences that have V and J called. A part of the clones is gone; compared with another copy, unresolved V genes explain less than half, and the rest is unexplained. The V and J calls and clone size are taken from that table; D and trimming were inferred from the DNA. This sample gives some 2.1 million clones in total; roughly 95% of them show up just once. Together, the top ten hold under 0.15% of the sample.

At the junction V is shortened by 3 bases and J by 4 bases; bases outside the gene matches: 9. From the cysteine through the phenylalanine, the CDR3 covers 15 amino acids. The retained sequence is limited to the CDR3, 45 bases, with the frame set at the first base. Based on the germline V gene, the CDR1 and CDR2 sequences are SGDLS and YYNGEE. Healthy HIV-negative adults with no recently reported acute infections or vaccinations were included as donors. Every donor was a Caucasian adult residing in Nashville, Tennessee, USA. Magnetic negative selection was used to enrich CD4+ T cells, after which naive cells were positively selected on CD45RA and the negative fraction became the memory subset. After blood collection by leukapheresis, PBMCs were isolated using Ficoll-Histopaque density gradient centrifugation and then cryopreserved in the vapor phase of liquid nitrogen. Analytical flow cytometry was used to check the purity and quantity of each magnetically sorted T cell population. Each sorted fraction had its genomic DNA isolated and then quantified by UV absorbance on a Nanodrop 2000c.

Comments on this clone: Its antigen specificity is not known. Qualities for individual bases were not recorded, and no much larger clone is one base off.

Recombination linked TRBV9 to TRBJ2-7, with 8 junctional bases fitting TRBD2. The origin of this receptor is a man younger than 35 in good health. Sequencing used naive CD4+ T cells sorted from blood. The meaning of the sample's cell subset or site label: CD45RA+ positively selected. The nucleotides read TGTGCCAGCAGCGCAACAGCGGGGGCTATTTACGAGCAGTACTTC. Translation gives CASSATAGAIYEQYF.